The 20 T cell receptor beta chains in this list originate from one sample, sequenced in a study of T-cell memory formation after mild COVID-19. TCRdb reprocessed the 5' RACE reads via MiXCR and lists one record per CDR3 protein. The sample comprises 350,000 to 500,000 distinct CDR3 sequences, approximately 18% of which are singletons, and around a fifth rests with the top ten. The sequenced sample was PBMCs or a T cell subset sorted from them (not recorded which). Receptors were obtained from a young man who had mild COVID-19 (a few samples of this study predate the infection). Cell type and time point are not known.

In this sample, this clonotype turned up a few times. The CDR3 DNA is TGTGCCAGCAGCTTAGCGCGGTGGACAAACGGTGAGCAGTTCTTC. This encodes CASSLARWTNGEQFF. This chain links TRBV7-2 with TRBJ2-1, with D perhaps matching TRBD1 (5 bases). V was pared by 0 bases and J by 9 bases, with 15 bases between. Germline lookup yields CDR1 SGHTA and CDR2 FQGNSA. The CDR3 is made up of 15 amino acids. Full variable domain (missing parts from reference TRBV7-2 and TRBJ2-1): GAGVSQSPSNKVTEKGKDVELRCDPISGHTALYWYRQSLGQGLEFLIYFQGNSAPDKSGLPSDRFSAERTGGSVSTLTIQRTQQEDSAVYLCASSLARWTNGEQFFGPGTRLTVL.

The CDR3 nucleotides read TGTGCCAGCAGCCTCCCCTCAGCCTCCGAGCAGTACTTC. It specifies CASSLPSASEQYF. The rearrangement joins TRBV12-3 or TRBV12-4 to TRBJ2-7, with unresolved D. Trimming removed 6 bases from V and 6 bases from J, with 15 bases in between. The CDR3 runs to 13 residues.

This clonotype was observed a few times. J is TRBJ2-7 and V is TRBV19; 9 positions agree with TRBD1. The J segment lost 2 bases and the V segment lost 1 base, leaving 6 bases of the junction unmatched. The germline CDR1 and CDR2 sequences are LNHDA and SQIVND (reference sequence). The CDR3 is 16 residues long. CDR3 coding DNA: TGTGCCAGTAGTATAGTTGCCGGGACAGGGCCCTACGAGCAGTACGTC. It translates to CASSIVAGTGPYEQYV.

This clonotype was observed a few times. The rearrangement links TRBV14 to TRBJ1-2, with no clear D. Trimming pared 0 bases from V and 5 bases from J, leaving 7 bases between. This CDR3 comprises 13 residues. Germline lookup yields CDR1 SGHDN and CDR2 FVKESK. The CDR3 sequence: CASSQDQSYGYTF. CDR3 nucleotide sequence: TGTGCCAGCAGCCAAGATCAATCATATGGCTACACCTTC.

CDR3 in DNA: TGTGCCAGCAGTCGCGCTGGGAGGGTCACTGAAGCTTTCTTT. Translation gives CASSRAGRVTEAFF. The rearrangement links TRBV27 to TRBJ1-1; unclear D gene. The V end lost 5 bases, the J end lost 4 bases, and 14 bases lay between the germline ends. This CDR3 is built from 14 residues. Per the germline V gene, CDR1 is MNHEY and CDR2 is SMNVEV (reference sequence).

The chain joins TRBV5-4 to TRBJ1-4; 7 bases align to TRBD1. Germline V gene data show CDR1 as SGHNT and CDR2 as YYREEE (reference sequence). The CDR3 is made up of 16 amino acids. V was pared by 0 bases and J by 0 bases, with 2 bases of the junction left unmatched. CDR3 coding DNA: TGTGCCAGCAGCTTGGACAGGGGTCCAACTAATGAAAAACTGTTTTTT. It specifies CASSLDRGPTNEKLFF. The full variable domain, completed using reference TRBV5-4 and TRBJ1-4, is ETGVTQSPTHLIKTRGQQVTLRCSSQSGHNTVSWYQQALGQGPQFIFQYYREEENGRGNFPPRFSGLQFPNYSSELNVNALELDDSALYLCASSLDRGPTNEKLFFGSGTQLSVL.

This clonotype was recorded a few times. The V and J genes are TRBV24-1 and TRBJ2-1, with D unresolved. From germline, CDR1 is KGHDR and CDR2 SFDVKD. This CDR3 comprises 17 residues. V was pared by 9 bases and J by 3 bases, with 23 bases between. DNA for the CDR3: TGTGCCACCGGTCGACCCCACCGATGGGGTATCTACAATGAGCAGTTCTTC. This gives the protein CATGRPHRWGIYNEQFF.

Only a few counts were recorded for this clonotype. The CDR3 here is CASSAEGLNTEAFF. DNA for the CDR3: TGTGCCAGCAGTGCAGAGGGGCTGAACACTGAAGCTTTCTTT. This sequence joins TRBV2 and TRBJ1-1, with D perhaps matching TRBD1 (5 bases). The CDR3 is made up of 14 amino acids. V lost 4 bases and J 0 bases, leaving 9 bases between the germline ends. Per the germline V gene, CDR1 is SNHLY and CDR2 is FYNNEI.

Worth noting for this clonotype: One end of the junction does not line up with germline, which may come from a read error. V and J are TRBV6-5 and TRBJ2-5; 11 bases line up with TRBD2. Germline V gene lookup returns CDR1 MNHEY and CDR2 SVGAGI. The CDR3 contains 18 residues. The CDR3 DNA follows: TGTGCCAGAAGTTACGCTCTGAGACTAGCGGGATTCCAAGAGACCCAGTACTTC. Residues: CARSYALRLAGFQETQYF.

This clonotype has at least ten counts. Here the CDR3 reads CASSSESYEQYV. CDR3 DNA: TGTGCCAGCAGTTCCGAGTCCTACGAGCAGTACGTC. The V call is TRBV28, the J call TRBJ2-7, with D uncertain. The V gene's germline CDR1 is MDHEN and CDR2 SYDVKM. The CDR3 contains 12 residues. V dropped 4 bases and J dropped 1 base, with 5 bases sitting between them.

This clonotype was seen only a few times. This rearrangement joins TRBV20-1 to TRBJ2-7; 10 bases map to TRBD2. This CDR3 spans 14 amino acids. Germline lookup yields CDR1 DFQATT and CDR2 SNEGSKA (reference sequence). Germline trimming cut 4 bases from V and 2 bases from J; bases unmatched to any gene: 5. This chain's CDR3 is CSATSGGVTYEQYF. CDR3 sequence (DNA): TGCAGTGCTACTAGCGGGGGAGTTACCTACGAGCAGTACTTC.

This clonotype turned up a few times. The CDR3 spells CASSLNRVTGGFTGELFF. CDR3 DNA sequence: TGCGCCAGCAGCTTGAACCGAGTGACAGGGGGTTTTACCGGGGAGCTGTTTTTT. The chain employs TRBV5-1 and TRBJ2-2; 9 bases match TRBD1. Germline CDR1 SGHRS, CDR2 YFSETQ. Trimming at V came to 1 base and at J to 5 bases, leaving 12 bases not matched to a gene. The CDR3 is 18 residues long.

Ten or more counts support this clonotype. In nucleotides, the CDR3 is TGTGCCACCCGAGCGGGTCCACAAGAGACCCAGTACTTC. Residues: CATRAGPQETQYF. The chain is built from TRBV4-2 and TRBJ2-5, with D possibly being TRBD2 (6 bases). The CDR3 runs 13 residues. The ends were cut back, 10 bases at V and 2 bases at J, with 14 bases in the middle. CDR1 and CDR2 from the germline V gene are LGHNA and YNFKEQ.

This clonotype appeared a few times. The gene calls are TRBV12-3 or TRBV12-4 and TRBJ2-3; 9 nucleotides line up with TRBD1. The CDR3 is 14 amino acids. After removal of 6 bases from V and 5 bases from J, the junction contained 6 bases not matched to a gene. The CDR3: CASRATGGRDTQYF. CDR3 bases: TGTGCCAGCAGAGCAACAGGGGGCAGAGATACGCAGTATTTT.

This clonotype showed up just once. The rearrangement links TRBV5-1 to TRBJ2-7, with 8 bases fitting TRBD1. Germline V gene lookup returns CDR1 SGHRS and CDR2 YFSETQ. Losses at the gene ends were 1 base for V and 3 bases for J; bases not matched to a gene: 3. This CDR3 contains 14 residues. The CDR3 bases are TGCGCCAGCAGCTTGTACACAGGGGGCTACGAGCAGTACGTC. As protein: CASSLYTGGYEQYV.

The J gene is TRBJ2-1, the V gene TRBV20-1, with no clear D. Germline CDR1 is DFQATT and CDR2 is SNEGSKA (reference sequence). V lost 4 bases and J lost 5, with 15 bases in between. The CDR3 extends over 14 amino acids. The chain's CDR3 is CSATRPDVNNEQFF. CDR3 coding DNA: TGCAGTGCTACCCGGCCTGACGTCAACAATGAGCAGTTCTTC.

V is TRBV29-1 and J is TRBJ1-5, with D perhaps TRBD1 (5 bases). The CDR3 is made up of 12 amino acids. CDR1 is SQVTM, CDR2 ANQGSEA, per germline. Trimming shortened V by 4 bases and J by 5 bases, and 9 bases separated the two germline ends. For the CDR3, the DNA is TGCAGCGTTGGACAGCCCTATCAGCCCCAGCATTTT. Its protein is CSVGQPYQPQHF.

This clonotype was seen more than once but under ten times. V and J are TRBV6-2 or TRBV6-3 and TRBJ1-2; no clear D. V was cut by 2 bases and J by 7 bases, with 11 bases left in between. Germline lookup yields CDR1 MNHEY and CDR2 SVGEGT. The CDR3 has 13 residues. CDR3 sequence reads: CASSYEDVSGYTF. The CDR3 DNA follows: TGTGCCAGCAGTTACGAGGACGTCTCTGGCTACACCTTC.

This clonotype was seen only a few times. The rearrangement joins TRBV4-1 to TRBJ2-5; 13 bases line up with TRBD2. There are 16 residues in the CDR3. Germline V gene lookup returns CDR1 MGHRA and CDR2 YSYEKL. The junction had 7 bases not matched to a gene; V was cut back by 4 bases and J by 5 bases. The CDR3 is CASSRSGTSGVETQYF. Written as DNA, the CDR3 is TGCGCCAGCAGCCGCTCCGGGACTAGCGGGGTCGAGACCCAGTACTTC.

In its sample, this clonotype was seen a few times. The chain carries TRBV28 and TRBJ1-2, with 9 bases fitting TRBD1. Looked up from germline, CDR1 is MDHEN and CDR2 is SYDVKM. This CDR3 spans 15 amino acids. J gave up 5 bases and V 5 bases, and 9 bases lay outside the gene matches. The CDR3 DNA reads as TGTGCCAGCAGTGAAATCCCGACAGGGGGTTATGGCTACACCTTC. Translated: CASSEIPTGGYGYTF.